This is a list of T cell receptor beta chains from one sample in a study of immune characterization of retroperitoneal liposarcoma. Each CDR3 protein is one row after TCRdb ran MiXCR on the PCR reads. The table includes 11,000 or so distinct CDR3 sequences, 26% detected once. Sequencing input: tumor tissue. These receptors came from a female donor with retroperitoneal liposarcoma. Each CDR3 is given with its conserved first and last residue. The D gene is left open where the match is weak. Clone size appears in some rows only: once, few, many, or a class for an expanded clone.

D	size	V	J	CDR3	DNA
-	few	TRBV5-4	TRBJ2-3	CASSPTDPTDTQYF	TGTGCCAGCAGCCCCACAGACCCCACAGATACGCAGTATTTT
-	once	TRBV7-3	TRBJ2-1	CASSSSGSGGYNEQFF	TGTGCCAGCAGCTCCAGTGGGAGTGGCGGGTACAATGAGCAGTTCTTC
TRBD1	-	TRBV5-5	TRBJ1-2	CASSLGGQGNYGYTF	TGTGCCAGCAGCTTGGGGGGACAGGGGAACTATGGCTACACCTTC
-	many	TRBV6-1	TRBJ2-2	CASSRDLINTGELFF	TGTGCCAGCAGTCGGGACTTAATAAACACCGGGGAGCTGTTTTTT
-	medium-sized	TRBV6-1	TRBJ2-1	CASSETWQSYNEQFF	TGTGCCAGCAGTGAAACATGGCAGTCCTACAATGAGCAGTTCTTC
-	few	TRBV10-1	TRBJ1-3	CASSERSSGNTIYF	TGCGCCAGCAGTGAAAGGAGCTCTGGAAACACCATATATTTT
-	-	TRBV25-1	TRBJ2-1	CASARTNEQFF	TGTGCCAGCGCTCGGACAAATGAGCAGTTCTTC
TRBD1	once	TRBV4-1	TRBJ2-7	CASSQGQGGTYEQYF	TGCGCCAGCAGCCAAGGACAGGGGGGGACCTACGAGCAGTACTTC
-	-	TRBV6-1	TRBJ1-2	CASSEAQGYYGYTF	TGTGCCAGCAGTGAAGCGCAGGGGTACTATGGCTACACCTTC
TRBD2	few	TRBV11-2	TRBJ2-1	CASAGPRGVWEQFF	TGTGCCAGCGCCGGTCCGCGGGGGGTTTGGGAGCAGTTCTTC
-	-	TRBV11-3	TRBJ2-1	CASTQTGQETQFF	TGTGCCAGCACCCAGACAGGCCAAGAGACCCAGTTCTTC
-	few	TRBV12-3/TRBV12-4	TRBJ2-7	CASSSQGSLGYNEQYF	TGTGCCAGCAGTTCCCAGGGGTCTTTAGGGTACAATGAGCAGTACTTC
-	-	TRBV6-6	TRBJ2-7	CASILDMYNEQYF	TGTGCCAGCATCCTAGACATGTACAATGAGCAGTACTTC
TRBD2	large	TRBV7-2	TRBJ2-5	CASSLGGSGSQETQYF	TGTGCCAGCAGCTTAGGTGGTAGCGGGTCTCAAGAGACCCAGTACTTC
-	medium-sized	TRBV6-1	TRBJ2-3	CASSEWPDTQYF	TGTGCCAGCAGTGAATGGCCCGATACGCAGTATTTT
TRBD2	-	TRBV14	TRBJ2-7	CASSQGTSGFYEQYF	TGTGCCAGCAGCCAGGGGACTAGCGGCTTTTACGAGCAGTACTTC
TRBD2	-	TRBV7-2	TRBJ2-5	CASSLTSGSSETQYF	TGTGCCAGCAGCTTGACTAGCGGGTCTAGCGAGACCCAGTACTTC
TRBD1	medium-sized	TRBV6-1	TRBJ2-7	CASSSYRGTYEQYF	TGTGCCAGCAGTTCATACAGGGGGACCTACGAGCAGTACTTC
-	many	TRBV6-6	TRBJ1-6	CASSYSQLNSPLHF	TGTGCCAGCAGTTACTCTCAGCTTAATTCACCCCTCCACTTT
TRBD1	many	TRBV7-8	TRBJ2-6	CASSPSGTVSSGANVLTF	TGTGCCAGCAGCCCGTCCGGGACAGTCTCCTCTGGGGCCAACGTCCTGACTTTC
TRBD1	-	TRBV6-1	TRBJ1-2	CASLDETGHGYTF	TGTGCCAGCTTAGATGAGACAGGGCATGGCTACACCTTC
TRBD1	-	TRBV18	TRBJ2-5	CASSPQGAEEQYF	TGTGCCAGCTCACCACAGGGGGCCGAGGAGCAGTACTTC
-	-	TRBV12-3/TRBV12-4	TRBJ2-7	CASSLKVYEQYF	TGTGCCAGCAGTTTGAAGGTTTACGAGCAGTACTTC
-	many	TRBV6-1	TRBJ2-3	CASSEVNRSWDTQYF	TGTGCCAGCAGTGAAGTGAACAGAAGTTGGGATACGCAGTATTTT
-	medium-sized	TRBV7-2	TRBJ2-3	CASSSGGVRADTQYF	TGTGCCAGCAGCTCCGGCGGGGTTCGGGCAGATACGCAGTATTTT
TRBD1	medium-sized	TRBV12-3/TRBV12-4	TRBJ2-1	CASTPSTGIYEQFF	TGTGCCAGCACCCCTTCGACAGGGATTTACGAGCAGTTCTTC
-	-	TRBV6-6	TRBJ2-1	CASSYKGLYEQFF	TGTGCCAGCAGTTACAAGGGCCTCTACGAGCAGTTCTTC
TRBD2	many	TRBV6-1	TRBJ2-4	CASSEALGGDIQYF	TGTGCCAGCAGTGAAGCACTCGGGGGGGACATTCAGTACTTC
-	-	TRBV6-6	TRBJ2-5	CASSSSRGEYETQYF	TGTGCCAGCAGCTCCTCAAGGGGGGAGTATGAGACCCAGTACTTC
-	many	TRBV6-6	TRBJ1-5	CASSYSIMGQPQHF	TGTGCCAGCAGTTACTCGATAATGGGTCAGCCCCAGCATTTT
-	many	TRBV6-1	TRBJ1-3	CASSLQGRTGNTIYF	TGTGCCAGCAGCTTACAGGGCCGGACTGGAAACACCATATATTTT
-	-	TRBV12-3/TRBV12-4	TRBJ2-1	CASTTADGAQTQFF	TGTGCCAGCACCACGGCGGACGGCGCACAGACCCAGTTCTTC
TRBD1	many	TRBV7-9	TRBJ2-6	CASSSRWTGGSGANVLTF	TGTGCCAGCAGCTCCAGGTGGACAGGGGGCTCTGGGGCCAACGTCCTGACTTTC
-	many	TRBV7-2	TRBJ2-7	CASSKPGSYEQYF	TGTGCCAGCAGCAAGCCTGGGTCCTACGAGCAGTACTTC
-	medium-sized	TRBV10-2	TRBJ2-6	CASTKGPGFPSGANVLTF	TGCGCCAGCACTAAAGGCCCAGGGTTTCCCTCTGGGGCCAACGTCCTGACTTTC
-	many	TRBV6-1	TRBJ1-1	CASSDAGGYEAFF	TGTGCCAGCAGTGATGCCGGGGGGTATGAAGCTTTCTTT
TRBD1	once	TRBV12-3/TRBV12-4	TRBJ2-5	CASSLKDRGFNEQYF	TGTGCCAGCAGTTTAAAGGACAGGGGGTTTAATGAGCAGTACTTC
-	many	TRBV6-6	TRBJ2-3	CASGPIADTQYF	TGTGCCAGCGGACCCATAGCGGATACGCAGTATTTT
-	many	TRBV6-1	TRBJ2-1	CASRLQGYGEQFF	TGTGCCAGCAGACTACAGGGCTACGGGGAGCAGTTCTTC
TRBD2	once	TRBV10-3	TRBJ2-1	CAISESKLAGDNQQFF	TGTGCCATCAGTGAGTCGAAATTAGCGGGTGACAATCAGCAGTTCTTC
TRBD2	few	TRBV7-3	TRBJ2-5	CASSSTSLETQYF	TGTGCCAGCAGCTCGACTAGCCTGGAGACCCAGTACTTC
-	-	TRBV6-6	TRBJ2-1	CASSYSITEETQFF	TGTGCCAGCAGTTACTCGATTACGGAAGAGACCCAGTTCTTC
TRBD2	few	TRBV6-1	TRBJ2-7	CASSPPGLATYEQYF	TGTGCCAGCAGCCCCCCGGGACTAGCCACCTACGAGCAGTACTTC
TRBD2	many	TRBV6-1	TRBJ2-2	CASKPYGASGRRELFF	TGTGCCAGCAAGCCTTATGGGGCTAGCGGGAGACGGGAGCTGTTTTTT
-	medium-sized	TRBV6-6	TRBJ2-1	CASSYLAESAYNEQFF	TGTGCCAGCAGTTACTTGGCTGAGTCGGCTTACAATGAGCAGTTCTTC
-	-	TRBV6-1	TRBJ1-1	CASSEVAGAFF	TGTGCCAGCAGTGAAGTAGCGGGAGCTTTCTTT
-	-	TRBV11-2	TRBJ2-5	CASSLGLGRETQYF	TGTGCCAGCAGCTTAGGTTTAGGGCGAGAGACCCAGTACTTC
-	-	TRBV14	TRBJ2-7	CASSQGLSSYEQYF	TGTGCCAGCAGCCAGGGACTTTCCTCCTACGAGCAGTACTTC
TRBD1	-	TRBV7-2	TRBJ1-5	CASSLRTGNNQPQHF	TGTGCCAGCAGCTTACGGACAGGGAACAATCAGCCCCAGCATTTT
-	-	TRBV5-1	TRBJ2-5	CASSFGARLVWHNEQYF	TGCGCCAGCAGCTTCGGGGCGCGGCTAGTGTGGCACAATGAGCAGTACTTC
TRBD1	few	TRBV19	TRBJ2-1	CASSKDRGLGNEQFF	TGTGCCAGTAGCAAGGACAGGGGGCTGGGAAATGAGCAGTTCTTC
TRBD1	medium-sized	TRBV6-1	TRBJ2-7	CASREPGQGVEQYF	TGTGCCAGCAGGGAACCGGGACAGGGAGTCGAGCAGTACTTC
TRBD2	-	TRBV5-4	TRBJ2-3	CASSSWTSGGAWSWYF	TGTGCCAGCAGCTCGTGGACTAGCGGGGGGGCTTGGTCGTGGTATTTT
-	few	TRBV12-3/TRBV12-4	TRBJ2-1	CASSLVPGEQFF	TGTGCCAGCAGTTTAGTGCCGGGGGAGCAGTTCTTC
TRBD1	once	TRBV7-2	TRBJ2-7	CASSFRQGAYEQYF	TGTGCCAGCAGCTTCAGACAGGGGGCTTACGAGCAGTACTTC
TRBD2	medium-sized	TRBV7-2	TRBJ2-5	CASSLRTSGMGETQYF	TGTGCCAGCAGCTTACGAACTAGCGGGATGGGTGAGACCCAGTACTTC